This T cell receptor (beta chain) stems from a study of T cells in Graves' hyperthyroidism and ophthalmopathy. CDR1 is MNHNS and CDR2 is SASEGT in the germline V gene. Trimming pared 3 bases from V and 0 bases from J, leaving 6 bases between. This CDR3 spans 13 amino acids. TCR beta CDR3 regions were amplified from RNA transcripts. With the HTBI primer set, the TCR CDR3 went through a first round of RT-PCR. TCRdb reanalysed the multiplex PCR reads using MiXCR and keeps one entry per CDR3 protein. Of about 710,000 distinct CDR3 sequences listed, about 15% were seen once; the top ten hold roughly 8%. This rearrangement joins TRBV6-1 to TRBJ2-7; D perhaps matches TRBD2 (5 bases). The sequence was collected from a man younger than 30 with Graves' hyperthyroidism. Sequenced: blood. CDR3 sequence reads: CASSERDSYEQYF. The CDR3 DNA is TGTGCCAGCAGTGAGAGGGACTCCTACGAGCAGTACTTC.